This T cell receptor (beta chain) was retrieved from a study of blood T cell repertoires in COVID-19. Per the germline V gene, CDR1 is SGHAT and CDR2 is FQNNGV. Germline trimming cut 1 base from V and 2 bases from J; bases unmatched to any gene: 2. The length of the CDR3 is 15 residues. In the authors' workflow: Nucleated cell number was recorded as an estimate derived from reference gene primer amplification. Here immunoSEQ multiplex PCR was the method, and the copy in TCRdb shows in-frame clones only, minus some. V, J and clone size are taken as reported in that table, and D and trimming were inferred from the DNA itself. The sample has some 270,000 clones, approximately 85% seen once.

The specimen was peripheral blood. The sequence came from a woman aged 65 to 85 with acute or convalescent COVID-19. The chain links TRBV11-2 to TRBJ2-1, with 7 nucleotides matching TRBD2. The CDR3 protein is CASSLGGGTYNEQFF. The CDR3 bases are TGTGCCAGCAGCTTAGGCGGGGGTACCTACAATGAGCAGTTCTTC.